These 8 T cell receptor beta chains share one sample of origin, sequenced in a study of vaccination effects on CD4 cells after COVID-19. Viral peptide pool expansion of antigen-specific CD4+ T cells preceded sequencing in the ViraFEST assay. Following culture for ten to eleven days, CD4+ T cells were isolated. Participants each got two BNT162b2 or mRNA-1273 vaccine doses. Sequencing used immunoSEQ multiplex PCR; TCRdb keeps in-frame clones, though not all of them. Among some 74,000 clones, about 80% were seen once, and the ten largest hold 1.2%. These receptors are not linked to any known antigen. This specimen consisted of CD4+ T cells from PBMCs cultured with HCoV-229E spike peptides, obtained after COVID-19 vaccination. All receptors derive from a human donor who received a COVID-19 vaccine.

This chain links TRBV5-5 with TRBJ2-2, with D unresolved. With 4 bases removed from V and 0 bases from J, the gap between germline ends came to 10 bases. This CDR3 is built from 15 residues. CDR1 SGHKS and CDR2 YYEKEE come from the germline V gene (reference sequence). CDR3 nucleotide sequence: TGTGCCAGCAGCCCGACCGGCACGAACACCGGGGAGCTGTTTTTT. This encodes CASSPTGTNTGELFF.

The chain joins TRBV9 to TRBJ1-1; 7 nucleotides match TRBD1. The germline CDR1 and CDR2 sequences are SGDLS and YYNGEE. CDR3 size: 13 residues. V gave up 2 bases and J gave up 8 bases; unmatched junction bases: 6. CDR3 DNA sequence: TGTGCCAGCAGCGTCAGTACAGGGGCGGAAGCTTTCTTT. It yields the protein CASSVSTGAEAFF.

This clone has a handful of counts. J is TRBJ1-1 and V is TRBV7-3; unclear D gene. This CDR3 contains 12 residues. Germline loops: CDR1 SGHTA, CDR2 FQGTGA. Trimming pared 2 bases from V and 7 bases from J, leaving 8 bases between. The CDR3 DNA reads TGTGCCAGCAGCTTAGATCGGGGTGAAGCTTTCTTT. It yields the protein CASSLDRGEAFF.

V and J are TRBV21-1 and TRBJ2-2. TRBV21-1 constitutes a pseudogene. The CDR3 totals 14 residues. This CDR3 is CAPRKDANTGELFF. In DNA, the CDR3 is TGTGCTCCAAGGAAGGACGCGAACACCGGGGAGCTGTTTTTT.

The chain combines TRBV5-6 with TRBJ2-5; D may be TRBD1 (6 bases). Germline V CDR1 and CDR2: SGHDT, YYEEEE. This CDR3 has 15 amino acids. V lost 3 bases, J lost 2 bases, and 14 bases lay in between. CDR3 bases: TGTGCCAGCAGCTCCCGGGACACTATTCAAGAGACCCAGTACTTC. Protein sequence: CASSSRDTIQETQYF.

The J gene is TRBJ1-3, the V gene TRBV18; unclear D gene. Germline lookup yields CDR1 KGHSH and CDR2 LQKENI. The V end was cut by 2 bases, the J end by 4 bases, with 15 bases between. The CDR3 contains 16 residues. In DNA form, the CDR3 reads TGTGCCAGCTCACCAAACCGACTTGGGCCCGGAAACACCATATATTTT. Amino acids: CASSPNRLGPGNTIYF.

This chain connects TRBV2 to TRBJ2-6; no firm D call. Germline V gives CDR1 SNHLY, CDR2 FYNNEI. The CDR3 runs to 14 residues. Trimming shortened V by 6 bases and J by 0 bases, and 6 bases separated the two germline ends. The chain's CDR3 is CASRRVSGANVLTF. CDR3 in DNA: TGTGCCAGCAGACGTGTCTCTGGGGCCAACGTCCTGACTTTC.

J is TRBJ1-5 and V is TRBV18; D gene uncertain. Germline V gene data show CDR1 as KGHSH and CDR2 as LQKENI. There are 14 residues in the CDR3. The V end lost 0 bases, the J end lost 1 base, and 4 bases lay between the germline ends. The CDR3 loop reads CASSPPTSNQPQHF. The CDR3 coding sequence is TGTGCCAGCTCACCACCTACGAGCAATCAGCCCCAGCATTTT.